These T cell receptor beta chains were read from a single sample in a study of early T cells in non-severe SARS-CoV-2 infection. One entry per CDR3 protein results from TCRdb running MiXCR on the 5' RACE reads. The sample holds about 48,000 distinct CDR3 sequences; 5.6% are singletons and the top ten take roughly 4.5%. Sequencing was done on a sample of whole blood. The origin of the receptors is an adult who was a healthcare worker with PCR-confirmed SARS-CoV-2 infection or an uninfected control (not recorded which). Both conserved end residues are part of each CDR3. A D gene is named only where the DNA matches it firmly. Size tells how often a clone was seen (once, few, many) or the class of an expanded clone, and some rows leave it out.

D gene: -; clone size: -; V gene: TRBV7-7; J gene: TRBJ2-2; CDR3 protein: CASSYGNANTGELFF; CDR3 DNA: TGTGCTAGCAGCTACGGGAACGCGAACACCGGGGAGCTGTTTTTT
D gene: TRBD2; clone size: many; V gene: TRBV7-8; J gene: TRBJ2-1; CDR3 protein: CASSFPASGGASYNEQFF; CDR3 DNA: TGTGCCAGCAGCTTTCCTGCAAGCGGGGGGGCCTCCTACAATGAGCAGTTCTTC
D gene: -; clone size: many; V gene: TRBV12-3/TRBV12-4; J gene: TRBJ1-6; CDR3 protein: CASRRSENNSPLHF; CDR3 DNA: TGTGCCAGCAGGCGATCAGAGAATAATTCACCCCTCCACTTT
D gene: -; clone size: many; V gene: TRBV18; J gene: TRBJ1-2; CDR3 protein: CASSPREYVGFNYGYTF; CDR3 DNA: TGTGCCAGCTCACCAAGGGAATACGTAGGCTTTAACTATGGCTACACCTTC
D gene: -; clone size: -; V gene: TRBV7-9; J gene: TRBJ2-2; CDR3 protein: CASSLPRLRNGTGELFF; CDR3 DNA: TGTGCCAGCAGTCTTCCGAGGCTGCGGAACGGTACCGGGGAGCTGTTTTTT
D gene: -; clone size: -; V gene: TRBV7-6; J gene: TRBJ2-5; CDR3 protein: CASSRGEFQETQYF; CDR3 DNA: TGTGCCAGCAGCAGAGGGGAATTCCAAGAGACCCAGTACTTC
D gene: -; clone size: many; V gene: TRBV19; J gene: TRBJ1-5; CDR3 protein: CASNPRGASNQPQHF; CDR3 DNA: TGTGCCAGTAATCCCCGAGGGGCTAGCAATCAGCCCCAGCATTTT
D gene: TRBD1; clone size: -; V gene: TRBV5-8; J gene: TRBJ1-5; CDR3 protein: CASSTTGTGNQPQHF; CDR3 DNA: TGTGCCAGCTCCACTACCGGGACAGGGAATCAGCCCCAGCATTTT
D gene: -; clone size: few; V gene: TRBV28; J gene: TRBJ2-7; CDR3 protein: CASSSPPSRQYF; CDR3 DNA: TGTGCCAGCAGTTCCCCCCCTAGTAGGCAGTACTTC
D gene: -; clone size: many; V gene: TRBV7-2; J gene: TRBJ2-1; CDR3 protein: CASSLASASYNEQFF; CDR3 DNA: TGTGCCAGCAGCTTAGCGTCGGCCTCCTACAATGAGCAGTTCTTC
D gene: TRBD2; clone size: few; V gene: TRBV18; J gene: TRBJ2-2; CDR3 protein: CASSPLAGVNTGELFF; CDR3 DNA: TGTGCCAGCTCACCACTAGCGGGGGTTAACACCGGGGAGCTGTTTTTT
D gene: -; clone size: -; V gene: TRBV5-1; J gene: TRBJ2-6; CDR3 protein: CASSYGSGANVLTF; CDR3 DNA: TGCGCCAGCAGCTACGGATCTGGGGCCAACGTCCTGACTTTC
D gene: -; clone size: many; V gene: TRBV28; J gene: TRBJ1-1; CDR3 protein: CASKSGVTEAFF; CDR3 DNA: TGTGCCAGCAAGTCAGGCGTCACTGAAGCTTTCTTT
D gene: TRBD1; clone size: many; V gene: TRBV20-1; J gene: TRBJ2-1; CDR3 protein: CSARVRLGQGNNEQFF; CDR3 DNA: TGCAGTGCTAGAGTCCGTTTGGGACAGGGCAACAATGAGCAGTTCTTC
D gene: -; clone size: few; V gene: TRBV29-1; J gene: TRBJ1-5; CDR3 protein: CSVVVVRDQPQHF; CDR3 DNA: TGCAGCGTTGTGGTGGTGAGGGATCAGCCCCAGCATTTT
D gene: TRBD1; clone size: many; V gene: TRBV6-2/TRBV6-3; J gene: TRBJ1-5; CDR3 protein: CASSRTGDNQPQHF; CDR3 DNA: TGTGCCAGCAGTCGGACAGGGGACAATCAGCCCCAGCATTTT
D gene: TRBD1; clone size: few; V gene: TRBV19; J gene: TRBJ2-5; CDR3 protein: CASTHRGLGETQYF; CDR3 DNA: TGTGCCAGTACCCACAGGGGGCTAGGAGAGACCCAGTACTTC
D gene: -; clone size: many; V gene: TRBV29-1; J gene: TRBJ1-2; CDR3 protein: CSVGVRAVWYTF; CDR3 DNA: TGCAGCGTTGGCGTTCGGGCAGTCTGGTACACCTTC
D gene: -; clone size: few; V gene: TRBV19; J gene: TRBJ2-3; CDR3 protein: CASTSMAGFTDTQYF; CDR3 DNA: TGTGCCAGTACCTCCATGGCAGGGTTCACAGATACGCAGTATTTT
D gene: TRBD2; clone size: -; V gene: TRBV6-5; J gene: TRBJ2-1; CDR3 protein: CASRLGLAGLNEQFF; CDR3 DNA: TGTGCCAGCAGGCTGGGACTAGCGGGACTCAATGAGCAGTTCTTC
D gene: TRBD1; clone size: -; V gene: TRBV28; J gene: TRBJ1-6; CDR3 protein: CASSYGTGVNSPLHF; CDR3 DNA: TGTGCCAGCAGCTATGGGACAGGGGTTAATTCACCCCTCCACTTT
D gene: -; clone size: many; V gene: TRBV7-2; J gene: TRBJ1-3; CDR3 protein: CASSLVGAGNTIYF; CDR3 DNA: TGTGCCAGCAGCTTAGTTGGGGCTGGAAACACCATATATTTT
D gene: -; clone size: few; V gene: TRBV6-5; J gene: TRBJ1-4; CDR3 protein: CASSPRTGSSKLFF; CDR3 DNA: TGTGCCAGCAGTCCACGTACGGGGAGTTCAAAACTGTTTTTT
D gene: -; clone size: -; V gene: TRBV10-3; J gene: TRBJ1-6; CDR3 protein: CATWAARQQNSPLHF; CDR3 DNA: TGTGCCACCTGGGCGGCGAGACAGCAAAATTCACCCCTCCACTTT
D gene: TRBD2; clone size: many; V gene: TRBV2; J gene: TRBJ2-7; CDR3 protein: CASSWTSGQTEQYF; CDR3 DNA: TGTGCCAGCAGTTGGACTAGCGGACAGACGGAGCAGTACTTC
D gene: -; clone size: many; V gene: TRBV5-1; J gene: TRBJ1-4; CDR3 protein: CASSLRGMNEKLFF; CDR3 DNA: TGCGCCAGCAGCTTGCGGGGAATGAATGAAAAACTGTTTTTT
D gene: -; clone size: few; V gene: TRBV7-2; J gene: TRBJ1-1; CDR3 protein: CASSLGQNTEAFF; CDR3 DNA: TGTGCCAGCAGCTTAGGACAGAACACTGAAGCTTTCTTT
D gene: -; clone size: many; V gene: TRBV25-1; J gene: TRBJ1-6; CDR3 protein: CASSPGGNSPLHF; CDR3 DNA: TGTGCCAGCAGCCCGGGGGGTAATTCACCCCTCCACTTT
D gene: -; clone size: many; V gene: TRBV20-1; J gene: TRBJ2-3; CDR3 protein: CSARVGQETQYF; CDR3 DNA: TGCAGTGCTAGGGTAGGGCAAGAGACGCAGTATTTT
D gene: TRBD2; clone size: -; V gene: TRBV6-5; J gene: TRBJ2-2; CDR3 protein: CASRPTSGPITGELFF; CDR3 DNA: TGTGCCAGCAGACCAACTAGCGGACCCATCACCGGGGAGCTGTTTTTT
D gene: -; clone size: many; V gene: TRBV20-1; J gene: TRBJ1-3; CDR3 protein: CSARTTHSGNTIYF; CDR3 DNA: TGCAGTGCTAGGACCACTCACTCTGGAAACACCATATATTTT
D gene: -; clone size: many; V gene: TRBV12-3/TRBV12-4; J gene: TRBJ1-2; CDR3 protein: CASGTGSGYTF; CDR3 DNA: TGTGCCAGCGGTACAGGGTCTGGCTACACCTTC
D gene: TRBD1; clone size: many; V gene: TRBV5-4; J gene: TRBJ2-1; CDR3 protein: CASSAGQATYNEQFF; CDR3 DNA: TGTGCCAGCAGCGCGGGACAGGCAACCTACAATGAGCAGTTCTTC
D gene: TRBD1; clone size: many; V gene: TRBV27; J gene: TRBJ1-6; CDR3 protein: CASSLIRQGVKSPLHF; CDR3 DNA: TGTGCCAGCAGTTTAATCCGACAGGGGGTCAAATCACCCCTCCACTTT
D gene: TRBD1; clone size: many; V gene: TRBV20-1; J gene: TRBJ2-2; CDR3 protein: CSAKGGAEAGELFF; CDR3 DNA: TGCAGTGCTAAAGGGGGCGCGGAGGCCGGGGAGCTGTTTTTT
D gene: TRBD1; clone size: -; V gene: TRBV19; J gene: TRBJ1-3; CDR3 protein: CASSTGGPAATIYF; CDR3 DNA: TGTGCCAGTTCGACAGGGGGCCCGGCGGCCACCATATATTTT
D gene: TRBD2; clone size: -; V gene: TRBV20-1; J gene: TRBJ2-1; CDR3 protein: CSARDLQRDQNEQFF; CDR3 DNA: TGCAGTGCTAGAGATCTACAGCGGGATCAGAATGAGCAGTTCTTC
D gene: -; clone size: many; V gene: TRBV11-2; J gene: TRBJ2-7; CDR3 protein: CASSLYTGPPREQYF; CDR3 DNA: TGTGCCAGCAGCTTATATACGGGGCCCCCGAGAGAGCAGTACTTC
D gene: -; clone size: many; V gene: TRBV18; J gene: TRBJ1-1; CDR3 protein: CASSYDRRNTEAFF; CDR3 DNA: TGTGCCAGCTCCTATGACAGGAGGAACACTGAAGCTTTCTTT
D gene: -; clone size: few; V gene: TRBV14; J gene: TRBJ1-3; CDR3 protein: CASSQITSGNTIYF; CDR3 DNA: TGTGCCAGCAGCCAGATTACCTCTGGAAACACCATATATTTT
D gene: TRBD1; clone size: -; V gene: TRBV3-1; J gene: TRBJ2-5; CDR3 protein: CASRSIGGRETQYF; CDR3 DNA: TGTGCCAGCCGCTCAATAGGGGGCCGAGAGACCCAGTACTTC
D gene: TRBD2; clone size: many; V gene: TRBV4-3; J gene: TRBJ2-1; CDR3 protein: CASSQDRTSGQYNEQFF; CDR3 DNA: TGCGCCAGCAGCCAAGATAGGACTAGCGGGCAATACAATGAGCAGTTCTTC
D gene: TRBD1; clone size: many; V gene: TRBV6-5; J gene: TRBJ2-7; CDR3 protein: CASSPRTGAYEQYF; CDR3 DNA: TGTGCCAGCAGTCCCAGGACAGGCGCCTACGAGCAGTACTTC
D gene: -; clone size: few; V gene: TRBV12-3/TRBV12-4; J gene: TRBJ1-1; CDR3 protein: CASSFSRDTEAFF; CDR3 DNA: TGTGCCAGCAGTTTTAGTAGGGACACTGAAGCTTTCTTT
D gene: -; clone size: -; V gene: TRBV5-1; J gene: TRBJ1-6; CDR3 protein: CVSHQGRNNSPLHF; CDR3 DNA: TGCGTCAGCCACCAGGGACGGAATAATTCACCCCTCCACTTT
D gene: TRBD1; clone size: -; V gene: TRBV28; J gene: TRBJ1-3; CDR3 protein: CASSAQGGQGNTIYF; CDR3 DNA: TGTGCCAGCAGTGCTCAGGGGGGCCAGGGAAACACCATATATTTT
D gene: -; clone size: -; V gene: TRBV27; J gene: TRBJ1-3; CDR3 protein: CASSLSGGGSGNTIYF; CDR3 DNA: TGTGCCAGCAGTTTATCGGGGGGAGGCTCTGGAAACACCATATATTTT
D gene: -; clone size: few; V gene: TRBV2; J gene: TRBJ2-2; CDR3 protein: CASRIMNTGELFF; CDR3 DNA: TGTGCCAGCAGAATAATGAACACCGGGGAGCTGTTTTTT
D gene: TRBD1; clone size: few; V gene: TRBV27; J gene: TRBJ1-1; CDR3 protein: CASSFGTGLSTEAFF; CDR3 DNA: TGTGCCAGCAGTTTCGGGACAGGGTTGAGCACTGAAGCTTTCTTT